The 16 T cell receptor beta chains below all came from one sample that was sequenced in a study of T cell responses to AZD1222 COVID-19 vaccine. Method: immunoSEQ multiplex PCR; TCRdb's copy keeps in-frame clones and lacks some. The data show some 140,000 clones, with about 93% seen just once and roughly 0.96% held by the top ten. Sequencing used peripheral blood, obtained on day 0 of AZD1222 vaccination. The receptors here all came from an adult in good health.

J is TRBJ1-2 and V is TRBV10-2; maybe TRBD1 (6 bases). Germline CDR1 and CDR2: WSHSY and SAAADI. V was clipped by 0 bases and J by 5 bases, with 25 bases between them. This CDR3 has 19 amino acids. The CDR3 sequence is CASSESQDRTHRMRYGYTF. CDR3 DNA sequence: TGCGCCAGCAGTGAGTCTCAAGACAGGACCCACAGAATGAGATATGGCTACACCTTC.

The V gene is TRBV3-1 (or the pseudogene TRBV3-2), the J gene TRBJ2-3; 8 nucleotides agree with TRBD2. CDR1 and CDR2 (germline): LGHDT, YNNKEL (reference sequence). V lost 1 base to trimming and J lost 8 bases; unmatched junction nucleotides: 11. The CDR3 sequence is 16 residues long. The CDR3 spells CASSQGVGGSGSTQYF. CDR3 sequence (DNA): TGTGCCAGCAGCCAAGGGGTAGGAGGGAGCGGGAGTACGCAGTATTTT.

For this clone: The same CDR3 is also encoded by other DNA sequences in this sample. The CDR3 DNA reads as TGTGCCAGCAGTTTATCTAGCGGGGGTTACAATGAGCAGTTCTTC. Translation: CASSLSSGGYNEQFF. This chain uses TRBV27 with TRBJ2-1; 9 bases match TRBD2. V trimming: 0 bases; J trimming: 4 bases; junction bases outside the gene matches: 1. Looked up from germline, CDR1 is MNHEY and CDR2 is SMNVEV (reference sequence). The CDR3 consists of 15 residues.

The chain is built from TRBV27 and TRBJ1-2; D is undetermined. This CDR3 is 14 amino acids long. The V and J ends lost 2 bases and 2 bases respectively, with 9 bases between them. From germline, CDR1 is MNHEY and CDR2 SMNVEV (reference sequence). CDR3 in amino acids: CASSLLGPNYGYTF. The CDR3, as DNA: TGTGCCAGCAGTTTACTCGGCCCAAACTATGGCTACACCTTC.

V gene TRBV25-1 combines with J gene TRBJ2-3, with no clear D. Germline assignment: CDR1 MGHDK and CDR2 SYGVNS. The CDR3 consists of 15 residues. V shed 1 base and J shed 6 bases, with 14 bases lying between them. CDR3 in amino acids: CASSEWKDFLDTQYF. CDR3 bases: TGTGCCAGCAGTGAATGGAAAGACTTTCTTGATACGCAGTATTTT.

The J gene is TRBJ1-1, the V gene TRBV6-4, with unresolved D. The CDR3 has 13 residues. Trimming left V 6 bases short and J 0 bases short, with 8 bases between. CDR1 and CDR2 from the germline V gene are MRHNA and SNTAGT. CDR3 protein: CASSETMNTEAFF. CDR3 sequence (DNA): TGTGCCAGCAGCGAAACTATGAACACTGAAGCTTTCTTT.

This CDR3 reads CASSEVGTGTWSEQYF. The CDR3 DNA reads as TGTGCCAGCAGTGAAGTCGGGACAGGGACGTGGAGCGAGCAGTACTTC. The gene calls are TRBV6-1 and TRBJ2-7, with 9 bases identical to TRBD1. Germline CDR1 MNHNS, CDR2 SASEGT. With V trimmed by 1 base and J by 6 bases, 10 bases remained unmatched. The CDR3 is made up of 16 amino acids.

The J gene is TRBJ1-4, the V gene TRBV19; 7 bases agree with TRBD1. Germline V gene lookup returns CDR1 LNHDA and CDR2 SQIVND (reference sequence). The length of the CDR3 is 13 residues. The junction had 6 bases not matched to a gene; V was cut back by 7 bases and J by 7 bases. CDR3 in amino acids: CASNRDSSEKLFF. The CDR3 coding sequence is TGTGCCAGTAACCGGGACAGTTCTGAAAAACTGTTTTTT.

The rearrangement uses TRBV6-5 and TRBJ1-2; 7 bases line up with TRBD1. The V and J ends lost 2 bases and 8 bases, in that order; junction bases with no gene match: 8. There are 14 residues in the CDR3. The V gene's germline CDR1 is MNHEY and CDR2 SVGAGI. The CDR3 here is CASSYDRVSSGYTF. The CDR3 DNA follows: TGTGCCAGCAGTTACGACAGGGTGTCAAGCGGCTACACCTTC.

Here the CDR3 reads CASSQGPQGIQPQHF. Written as DNA, the CDR3 is TGTGCCAGCAGCCAAGGGCCACAGGGCATCCAGCCCCAGCATTTT. The chain joins TRBV3-1 (or the pseudogene TRBV3-2) to TRBJ1-5, with D possibly matching TRBD1 (6 bases). The V gene's germline CDR1 is LGHDT and CDR2 YNNKEL (reference sequence). With 1 base removed from V and 7 bases from J, the gap between germline ends came to 14 bases. The CDR3 covers 15 residues.

The J gene is TRBJ2-1, the V gene TRBV5-1, with a possible D match to TRBD2 (7 bases). Trimming pared 7 bases from V and 3 bases from J, leaving 20 bases between. The germline V gene encodes CDR1 SGHRS and CDR2 YFSETQ. The CDR3 sequence is 16 residues long. In nucleotides, the CDR3 is TGCGCCAGCTGTAGGATGGCGGGGGCCGTCTACAATGAGCAGTTCTTC. Protein: CASCRMAGAVYNEQFF.

The chain uses TRBV6-1 and TRBJ1-6, with D possibly matching TRBD1 (6 bases). Deletions cut 0 bases from V and 0 bases from J, with 9 bases between. Germline V gene sequence: CDR1 MNHNS, CDR2 SASEGT. This CDR3 comprises 17 residues. The CDR3: CASSEAGGHSYNSPLHF. Here the CDR3 DNA reads TGTGCCAGCAGTGAAGCGGGGGGGCACTCCTATAATTCACCCCTCCACTTT.

The chain uses TRBV30 and TRBJ1-3, with D unclear. The germline CDR1 and CDR2 sequences are GTSNPN and SVGIG (reference sequence). The CDR3 sequence is 14 residues long. V dropped 0 bases and J dropped 5 bases, with 11 bases sitting between them. The CDR3 loop reads CAWSVRGSRNTIYF. As DNA, the CDR3 is TGTGCCTGGAGTGTACGAGGCAGTAGAAACACCATATATTTT.

This chain uses TRBV29-1 with TRBJ1-2; the D gene is possibly TRBD1 (5 bases). Germline V gives CDR1 SQVTM, CDR2 ANQGSEA. Trimming pared 2 bases from V and 6 bases from J, leaving 10 bases between. The length of the CDR3 is 12 residues. CDR3 residues: CSVEHGTHGYTF. The DNA for the CDR3 is TGCAGCGTTGAACACGGGACGCATGGCTACACCTTC.

V gene TRBV6-5 combines with J gene TRBJ1-2; 8 nucleotides align to TRBD1. V trimming: 5 bases; J trimming: 5 bases; junction bases outside the gene matches: 4. This CDR3 is 13 amino acids long. The germline V gene encodes CDR1 MNHEY and CDR2 SVGAGI. The CDR3 protein is CASSTGTGYGYTF. CDR3 DNA sequence: TGTGCCAGCAGTACCGGGACAGGTTATGGCTACACCTTC.

The rearrangement joins TRBV9 to TRBJ1-4; 11 bases line up with TRBD1. The CDR3 sequence is 15 residues long. After removal of 3 bases from V and 6 bases from J, the junction contained 4 bases not matched to a gene. Germline-derived CDR1 and CDR2 are SGDLS and YYNGEE. In DNA, the CDR3 is TGTGCCAGCAGCGCGAGGACAGGGGGCGATGAAAAACTGTTTTTT. Its translation: CASSARTGGDEKLFF. Supplemented by reference TRBV9 and TRBJ1-4, the full variable domain reads DSGVTQTPKHLITATGQRVTLRCSPRSGDLSVYWYQQSLDQGLQFLIQYYNGEERAKGNILERFSAQQFPDLHSELNLSSLELGDSALYFCASSARTGGDEKLFFGSGTQLSVL.